The next 18 T cell receptor beta chains were all read from a single sample in a study of T cells expressing NK-cell markers. TCRdb reworked the 5' RACE reads into one entry per CDR3 protein, no DNA. This sample's clone table lists some 110,000 distinct CDR3 sequences. Sequencing input: blood T cells: a sorted CD56 or NKG2C T cell subset, CD4+ or CD8+ T cells, or bulk PBMC T cells (not recorded which). The receptors derive from a woman aged 18 to 69 in good health.

J is TRBJ1-6 and V is TRBV7-9; TCRdb lists TRBD1, though no DNA is available to test this call. This CDR3 is built from 12 residues. CDR1 SEHNR and CDR2 FQNEAQ come from the germline V gene (reference sequence). CDR3 protein: CASNLDSSPLHF.

The chain is built from TRBV12-3 or TRBV12-4 and TRBJ2-1. CDR3 length: 12 amino acids. The CDR3 protein is CASSLAAHEQFF.

The chain's CDR3 is CASSPKLGEQFF. The chain carries TRBV18 and TRBJ2-1. CDR1 is KGHSH and CDR2 is LQKENI in the germline V gene. The CDR3 totals 12 residues.

The chain's CDR3 is CASSLSGLGWNEQFF. The chain carries TRBV27 and TRBJ2-1. This CDR3 spans 15 amino acids. Germline CDR1 MNHEY, CDR2 SMNVEV (reference sequence).

The chain has TRBV4-3 and TRBJ2-1; TCRdb's D call of TRBD1 is untestable without DNA. This CDR3 spans 16 amino acids. Germline V CDR1 and CDR2: LGHNA, YSLEER. The CDR3 sequence: CASSQDSTPLRDEQFF.

This sequence joins TRBV28 and TRBJ1-1; TCRdb selects TRBD1, and the lack of DNA leaves this call unchecked. This CDR3 contains 15 residues. Germline assignment: CDR1 MDHEN and CDR2 SYDVKM. The CDR3: CASSHDRVGFTEAFF.

The rearrangement uses TRBV3-1 and TRBJ2-1; the D gene TCRdb calls, TRBD2, cannot be checked with no DNA. This CDR3 spans 17 amino acids. Germline-derived CDR1 and CDR2 are LGHDT and YNNKEL (reference sequence). The CDR3 spells CASSTLPPGLAGGEQFF.

The chain carries TRBV7-9 and TRBJ1-1. Germline lookup yields CDR1 SEHNR and CDR2 FQNEAQ (reference sequence). The CDR3 sequence is 15 residues long. The CDR3 sequence is CASSLGWRADTEAFF. The full variable domain, in which reference TRBV7-9 and TRBJ1-1 provide the parts outside the CDR3, is DTGVSQNPRHKITKRGQNVTFRCDPISEHNRLYWYRQTLGQGPEFLTYFQNEAQLEKSRLLSDRFSAERPKGSFSTLEIQRTEQGDSAMYLCASSLGWRADTEAFFGQGTRLTVV.

The rearrangement joins TRBV20-1 to TRBJ2-2. This CDR3 region has 13 residues. CDR1 and CDR2 from the germline V gene are DFQATT and SNEGSKA (reference sequence). CDR3: CSARLQNSGELFF.

The chain uses TRBV4-3 and TRBJ2-1. The CDR3 totals 14 residues. Germline assignment: CDR1 LGHNA and CDR2 YSLEER. The CDR3 sequence is CASSQDRVYNEQFF.

The chain carries TRBV5-1 and TRBJ2-1. Germline assignment: CDR1 SGHRS and CDR2 YFSETQ. This CDR3 is built from 13 residues. This CDR3 reads CASSSYYDNEQSF.

This chain connects TRBV27 to TRBJ2-2; TCRdb outputs TRBD1, but without DNA this stays unchecked. Germline-derived CDR1 and CDR2 are MNHEY and SMNVEV (reference sequence). The CDR3 is 15 amino acids. CDR3 loop: CASSPYGQGNGELFF.

This chain connects TRBV29-1 to TRBJ2-7; absent DNA, TCRdb's TRBD2 call cannot be checked. Per germline, CDR1 SQVTM and CDR2 ANQGSEA. The length of the CDR3 is 14 residues. The CDR3 here is CSVQSLATSHEQYF.

The chain joins TRBV4-3 to TRBJ1-5; TCRdb gives TRBD1 as the D gene, but with no DNA this cannot be confirmed. The CDR3 is made up of 16 amino acids. The germline V gene encodes CDR1 LGHNA and CDR2 YSLEER. CDR3 region: CASSQEGGLGNQPQHF.

V gene TRBV29-1 combines with J gene TRBJ1-1; TCRdb indicates TRBD1, and absent DNA this call remains unverified. This CDR3 has 13 amino acids. Germline V lookup: CDR1 SQVTM, CDR2 ANQGSEA. CDR3 amino acids: CSVEEGGYTEAFF. The variable domain in full, with the rest retrieved from reference TRBV29-1 and TRBJ1-1, is SAVISQKPSRDICQRGTSLTIQCQVDSQVTMMFWYRQQPGQSLTLIATANQGSEATYESGFVIDKFPISRPNLTFSTLTVSNMSPEDSSIYLCSVEEGGYTEAFFGQGTRLTVV.

The chain couples TRBV14 to TRBJ2-2; the TCRdb D gene call, TRBD1, has no DNA to confirm it. Per germline, CDR1 SGHDN and CDR2 FVKESK. The CDR3 sequence is 16 residues long. The CDR3 spells CASSHFGGGNTGELFF.

The genes are TRBV12-3 or TRBV12-4 and TRBJ2-3; the TCRdb call, TRBD2, lacks DNA for checking. The CDR3 consists of 13 residues. CDR3 region: CASNAGVTDTQYF.

V gene TRBV28 combines with J gene TRBJ1-1. The CDR3 runs 13 residues. Germline loops: CDR1 MDHEN, CDR2 SYDVKM. The CDR3 here is CASSPTGFTEAFF. Variable domain in full (rest from reference TRBV28 and TRBJ1-1): DVKVTQSSRYLVKRTGEKVFLECVQDMDHENMFWYRQDPGLGLRLIYFSYDVKMKEKGDIPEGYSVSREKKERFSLILESASTNQTSMYLCASSPTGFTEAFFGQGTRLTVV.